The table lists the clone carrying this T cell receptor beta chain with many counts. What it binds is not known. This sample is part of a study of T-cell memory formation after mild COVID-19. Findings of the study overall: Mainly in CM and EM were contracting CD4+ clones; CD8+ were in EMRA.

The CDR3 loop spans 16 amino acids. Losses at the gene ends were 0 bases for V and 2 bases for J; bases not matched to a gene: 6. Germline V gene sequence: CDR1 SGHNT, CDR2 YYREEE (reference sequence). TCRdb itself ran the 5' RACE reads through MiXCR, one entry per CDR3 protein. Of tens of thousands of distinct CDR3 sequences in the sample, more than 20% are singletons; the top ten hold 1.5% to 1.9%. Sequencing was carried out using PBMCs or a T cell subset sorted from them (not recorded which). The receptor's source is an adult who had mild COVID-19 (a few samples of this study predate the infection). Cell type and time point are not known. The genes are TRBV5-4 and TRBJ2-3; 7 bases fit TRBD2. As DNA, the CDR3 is TGTGCCAGCAGCTTGGAAGTAGCGGGCTTCACAGATACGCAGTATTTT. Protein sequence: CASSLEVAGFTDTQYF.